This TCR beta chain emerged from a study of blood T cell repertoires in COVID-19. As for the study in general: Some COVID-19 samples were acute and others convalescent; all came from the United States, Italy and Spain.

The ends lost 1 base at V and 3 bases at J; junction bases unmatched: 8. The CDR3 has 16 amino acids. The germline gives CDR1 MNHNY, CDR2 SVGAGI (reference sequence). Study processing details: Amplification of reference gene primers was used by the study to estimate nucleated cell counts. The protocol was immunoSEQ multiplex PCR, while the TCRdb copy is restricted to in-frame clones and leaves out a portion. The V and J calls and clone size come from that table; D and trimming were worked out from the DNA. Here the sample spans some 200,000 clones, about 88% being singletons. This clone has only a few counts.

The TCR was taken from a man in his forties or fifties with active or convalescent COVID-19. The V call is TRBV6-6, the J call TRBJ1-2; 7 bases align to TRBD1. The specimen sequenced was peripheral blood. CDR3 amino acids: CASSYFQAGTDYGYTF. The DNA of the CDR3 is TGTGCCAGCAGTTACTTTCAGGCCGGGACAGACTATGGCTACACCTTC.